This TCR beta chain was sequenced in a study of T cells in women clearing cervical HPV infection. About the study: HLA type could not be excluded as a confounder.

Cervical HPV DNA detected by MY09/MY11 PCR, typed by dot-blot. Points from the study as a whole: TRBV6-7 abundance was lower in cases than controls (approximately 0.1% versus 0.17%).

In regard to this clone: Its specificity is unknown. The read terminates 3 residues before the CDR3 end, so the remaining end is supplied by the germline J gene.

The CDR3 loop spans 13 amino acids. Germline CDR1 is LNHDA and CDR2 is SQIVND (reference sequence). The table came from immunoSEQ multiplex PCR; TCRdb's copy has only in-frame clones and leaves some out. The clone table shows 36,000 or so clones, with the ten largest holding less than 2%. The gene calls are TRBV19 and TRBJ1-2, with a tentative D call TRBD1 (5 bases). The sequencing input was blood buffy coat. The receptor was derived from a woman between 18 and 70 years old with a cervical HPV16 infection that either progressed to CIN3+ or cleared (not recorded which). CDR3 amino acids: CASAQGSSYDYTF. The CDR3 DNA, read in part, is TGTGCCAGTGCGCAGGGAAGCTCCTACGAC.